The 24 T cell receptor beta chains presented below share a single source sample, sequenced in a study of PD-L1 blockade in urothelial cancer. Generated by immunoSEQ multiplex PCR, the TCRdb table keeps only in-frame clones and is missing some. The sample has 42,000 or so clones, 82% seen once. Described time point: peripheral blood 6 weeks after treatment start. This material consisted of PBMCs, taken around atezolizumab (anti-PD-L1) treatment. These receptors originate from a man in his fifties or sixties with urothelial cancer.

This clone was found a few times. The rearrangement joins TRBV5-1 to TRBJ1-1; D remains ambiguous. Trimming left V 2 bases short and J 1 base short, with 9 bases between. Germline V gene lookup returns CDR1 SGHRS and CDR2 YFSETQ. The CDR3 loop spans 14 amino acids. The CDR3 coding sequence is TGCGCCAGCAGCTTCCAGGTGTCGAACACTGAAGCTTTCTTT. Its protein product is CASSFQVSNTEAFF.

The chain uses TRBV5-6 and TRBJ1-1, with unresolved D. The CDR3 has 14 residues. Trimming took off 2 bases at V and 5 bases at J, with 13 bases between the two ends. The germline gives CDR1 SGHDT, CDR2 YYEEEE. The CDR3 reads CASSLEGFSTEAFF. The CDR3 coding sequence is TGTGCCAGCAGCTTAGAGGGCTTCTCTACTGAAGCTTTCTTT.

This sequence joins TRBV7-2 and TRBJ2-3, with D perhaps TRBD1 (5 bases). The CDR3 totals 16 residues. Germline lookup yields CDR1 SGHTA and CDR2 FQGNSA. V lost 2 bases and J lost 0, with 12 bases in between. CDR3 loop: CASSLWMAGSTDTQYF. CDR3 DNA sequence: TGTGCCAGCAGCTTATGGATGGCAGGGAGCACAGATACGCAGTATTTT.

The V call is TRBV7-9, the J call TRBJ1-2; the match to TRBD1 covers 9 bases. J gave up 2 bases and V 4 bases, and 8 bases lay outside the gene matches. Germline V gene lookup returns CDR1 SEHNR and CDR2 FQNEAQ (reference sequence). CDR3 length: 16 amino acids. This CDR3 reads CASSSKWDRENYGYTF. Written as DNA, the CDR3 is TGTGCCAGCAGCTCCAAGTGGGACAGGGAAAACTATGGCTACACCTTC.

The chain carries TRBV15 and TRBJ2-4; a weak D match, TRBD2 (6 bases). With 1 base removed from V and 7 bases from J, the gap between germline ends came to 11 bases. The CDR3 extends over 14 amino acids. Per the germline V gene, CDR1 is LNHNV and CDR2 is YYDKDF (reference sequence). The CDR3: CATSRGLDGNIQYF. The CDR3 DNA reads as TGTGCCACCAGCAGAGGACTAGACGGGAACATTCAGTACTTC.

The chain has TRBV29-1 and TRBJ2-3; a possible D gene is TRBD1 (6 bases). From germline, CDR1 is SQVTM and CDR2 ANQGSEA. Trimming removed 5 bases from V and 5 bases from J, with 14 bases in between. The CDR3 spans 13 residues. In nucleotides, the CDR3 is TGCAGCGTTCGGGTGGGGGCGCAAGATACGCAGTATTTT. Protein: CSVRVGAQDTQYF.

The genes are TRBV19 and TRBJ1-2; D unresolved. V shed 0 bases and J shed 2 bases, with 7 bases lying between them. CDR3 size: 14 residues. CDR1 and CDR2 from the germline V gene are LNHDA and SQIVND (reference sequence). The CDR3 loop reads CASSIDGQNYGYTF. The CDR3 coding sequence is TGTGCCAGTAGTATAGATGGTCAGAACTATGGCTACACCTTC.

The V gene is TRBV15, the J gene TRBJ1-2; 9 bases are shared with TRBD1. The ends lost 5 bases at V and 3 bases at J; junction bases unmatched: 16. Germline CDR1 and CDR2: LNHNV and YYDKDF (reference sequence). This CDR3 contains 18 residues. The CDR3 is CATSQGIGTGSRHYGYTF. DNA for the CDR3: TGTGCCACCAGCCAGGGAATCGGGACAGGGAGTCGTCACTATGGCTACACCTTC.

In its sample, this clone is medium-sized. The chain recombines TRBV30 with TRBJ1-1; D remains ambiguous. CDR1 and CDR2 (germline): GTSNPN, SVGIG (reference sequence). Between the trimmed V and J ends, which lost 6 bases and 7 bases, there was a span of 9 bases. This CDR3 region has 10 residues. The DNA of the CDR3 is TGTGCCTGTGGTGACTTTGAAGCTTTCTTT. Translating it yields CACGDFEAFF.

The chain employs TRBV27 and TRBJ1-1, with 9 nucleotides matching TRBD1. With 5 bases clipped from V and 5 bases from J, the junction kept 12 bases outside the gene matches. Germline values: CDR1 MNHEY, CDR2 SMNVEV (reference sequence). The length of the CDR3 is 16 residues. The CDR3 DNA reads TGTGCCAGCAGTCCGTACAGGGGGCCCGGTCTGACTGAAGCTTTCTTT. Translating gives CASSPYRGPGLTEAFF.

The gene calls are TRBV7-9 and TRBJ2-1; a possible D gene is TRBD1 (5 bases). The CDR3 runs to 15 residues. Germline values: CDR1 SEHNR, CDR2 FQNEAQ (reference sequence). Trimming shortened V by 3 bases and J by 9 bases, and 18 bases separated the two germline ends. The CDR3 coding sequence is TGTGCCAGCAGCTTTATAGGTTCGTATAGGGGTGAGCAGTTCTTC. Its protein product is CASSFIGSYRGEQFF. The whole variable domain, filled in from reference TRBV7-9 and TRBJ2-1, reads DTGVSQNPRHKITKRGQNVTFRCDPISEHNRLYWYRQTLGQGPEFLTYFQNEAQLEKSRLLSDRFSAERPKGSFSTLEIQRTEQGDSAMYLCASSFIGSYRGEQFFGPGTRLTVL.

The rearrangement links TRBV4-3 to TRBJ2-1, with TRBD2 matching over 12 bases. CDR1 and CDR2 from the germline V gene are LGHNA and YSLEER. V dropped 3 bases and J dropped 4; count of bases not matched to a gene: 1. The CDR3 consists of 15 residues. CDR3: CASSQTSGGYNEQFF. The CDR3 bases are TGCGCCAGCAGCCAGACTAGCGGGGGTTACAATGAGCAGTTCTTC.

CDR3 region: CASNTLAEQYF. The CDR3 coding sequence is TGTGCCAGCAACACCTTGGCTGAGCAGTACTTC. The chain employs TRBV11-2 and TRBJ2-7; D not resolved. The CDR3 contains 11 residues. Trimming took off 7 bases at V and 7 bases at J, with 11 bases between the two ends. Germline V gene data show CDR1 as SGHAT and CDR2 as FQNNGV.

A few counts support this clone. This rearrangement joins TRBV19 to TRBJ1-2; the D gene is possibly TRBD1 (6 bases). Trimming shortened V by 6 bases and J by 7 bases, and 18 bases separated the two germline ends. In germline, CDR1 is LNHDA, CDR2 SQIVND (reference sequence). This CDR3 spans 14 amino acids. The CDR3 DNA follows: TGTGCCAGTAGGATACAGGGCGGCATGGGTGGCTACACCTTC. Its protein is CASRIQGGMGGYTF.

DNA of the CDR3: TGTGCCAGCAGTTCCATCGACAGGACGCAAGAGACCCAGTACTTC. The encoded protein is CASSSIDRTQETQYF. The rearrangement uses TRBV28 and TRBJ2-5; tentative D call: TRBD1 (6 bases). There are 15 residues in the CDR3. The V end was cut by 4 bases, the J end by 2 bases, with 14 bases between. The germline V gene has CDR1 MDHEN and CDR2 SYDVKM.

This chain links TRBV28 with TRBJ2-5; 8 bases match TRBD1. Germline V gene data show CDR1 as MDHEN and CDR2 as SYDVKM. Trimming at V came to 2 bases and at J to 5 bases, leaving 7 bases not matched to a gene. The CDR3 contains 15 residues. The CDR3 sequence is CASSLNGQGLETQYF. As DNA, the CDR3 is TGTGCCAGCAGTTTAAATGGACAGGGATTGGAGACCCAGTACTTC.

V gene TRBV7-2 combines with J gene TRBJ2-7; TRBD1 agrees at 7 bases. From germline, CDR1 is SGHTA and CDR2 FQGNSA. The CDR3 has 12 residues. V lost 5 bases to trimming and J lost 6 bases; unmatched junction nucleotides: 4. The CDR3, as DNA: TGTGCCAGCAGCGAGTGGACAGGCGAGCAGTACTTC. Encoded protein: CASSEWTGEQYF.

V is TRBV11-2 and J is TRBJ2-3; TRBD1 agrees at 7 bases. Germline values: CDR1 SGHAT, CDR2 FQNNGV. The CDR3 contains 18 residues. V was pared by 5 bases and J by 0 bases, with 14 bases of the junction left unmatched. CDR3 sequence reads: CASSGYTRQGGSTDTQYF. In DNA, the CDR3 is TGTGCCAGCAGCGGTTATACGCGACAGGGCGGAAGCACAGATACGCAGTATTTT.

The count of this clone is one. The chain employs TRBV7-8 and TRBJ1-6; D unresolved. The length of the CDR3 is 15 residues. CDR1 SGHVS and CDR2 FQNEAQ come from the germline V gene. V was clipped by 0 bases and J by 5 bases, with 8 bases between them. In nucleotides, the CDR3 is TGTGCCAGCAGCTTAGCGCGGGCAGATAATTCACCCCTCCACTTT. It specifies CASSLARADNSPLHF.

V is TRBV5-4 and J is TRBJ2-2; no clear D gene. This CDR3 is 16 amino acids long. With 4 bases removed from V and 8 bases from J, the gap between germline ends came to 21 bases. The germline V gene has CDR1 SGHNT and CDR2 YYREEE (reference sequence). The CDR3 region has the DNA TGTGCCAGCAGCCAAGAGTTAGAGACTCCAAGTGGGGAGCTGTTTTTT. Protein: CASSQELETPSGELFF.

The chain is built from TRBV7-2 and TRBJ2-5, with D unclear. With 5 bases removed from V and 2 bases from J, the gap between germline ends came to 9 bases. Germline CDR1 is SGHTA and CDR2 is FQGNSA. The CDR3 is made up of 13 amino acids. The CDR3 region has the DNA TGTGCCAGCAGCGGCACCCATCAAGAGACCCAGTACTTC. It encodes CASSGTHQETQYF.

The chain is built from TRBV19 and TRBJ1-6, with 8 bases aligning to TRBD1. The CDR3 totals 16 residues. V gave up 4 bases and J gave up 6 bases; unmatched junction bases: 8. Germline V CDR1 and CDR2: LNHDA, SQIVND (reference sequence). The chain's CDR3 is CASSTPPDRVNSPLHF. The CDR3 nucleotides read TGTGCCAGTAGTACCCCCCCGGACAGGGTTAATTCACCCCTCCACTTT.

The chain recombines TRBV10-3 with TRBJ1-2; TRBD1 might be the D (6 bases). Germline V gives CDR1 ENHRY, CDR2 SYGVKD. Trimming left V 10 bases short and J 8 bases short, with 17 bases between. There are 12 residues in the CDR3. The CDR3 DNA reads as TGTGCCACCCTCGACCCAGGGGAGGGCTACACCTTC. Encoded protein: CATLDPGEGYTF.

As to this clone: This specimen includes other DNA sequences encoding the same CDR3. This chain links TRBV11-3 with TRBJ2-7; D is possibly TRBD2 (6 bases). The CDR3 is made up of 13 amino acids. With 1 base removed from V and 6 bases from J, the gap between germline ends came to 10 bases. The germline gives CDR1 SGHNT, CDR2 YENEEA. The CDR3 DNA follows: TGTGCCAGCAGCTTAGGGAGGGGAGGCGAGCAGTACTTC. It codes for CASSLGRGGEQYF.